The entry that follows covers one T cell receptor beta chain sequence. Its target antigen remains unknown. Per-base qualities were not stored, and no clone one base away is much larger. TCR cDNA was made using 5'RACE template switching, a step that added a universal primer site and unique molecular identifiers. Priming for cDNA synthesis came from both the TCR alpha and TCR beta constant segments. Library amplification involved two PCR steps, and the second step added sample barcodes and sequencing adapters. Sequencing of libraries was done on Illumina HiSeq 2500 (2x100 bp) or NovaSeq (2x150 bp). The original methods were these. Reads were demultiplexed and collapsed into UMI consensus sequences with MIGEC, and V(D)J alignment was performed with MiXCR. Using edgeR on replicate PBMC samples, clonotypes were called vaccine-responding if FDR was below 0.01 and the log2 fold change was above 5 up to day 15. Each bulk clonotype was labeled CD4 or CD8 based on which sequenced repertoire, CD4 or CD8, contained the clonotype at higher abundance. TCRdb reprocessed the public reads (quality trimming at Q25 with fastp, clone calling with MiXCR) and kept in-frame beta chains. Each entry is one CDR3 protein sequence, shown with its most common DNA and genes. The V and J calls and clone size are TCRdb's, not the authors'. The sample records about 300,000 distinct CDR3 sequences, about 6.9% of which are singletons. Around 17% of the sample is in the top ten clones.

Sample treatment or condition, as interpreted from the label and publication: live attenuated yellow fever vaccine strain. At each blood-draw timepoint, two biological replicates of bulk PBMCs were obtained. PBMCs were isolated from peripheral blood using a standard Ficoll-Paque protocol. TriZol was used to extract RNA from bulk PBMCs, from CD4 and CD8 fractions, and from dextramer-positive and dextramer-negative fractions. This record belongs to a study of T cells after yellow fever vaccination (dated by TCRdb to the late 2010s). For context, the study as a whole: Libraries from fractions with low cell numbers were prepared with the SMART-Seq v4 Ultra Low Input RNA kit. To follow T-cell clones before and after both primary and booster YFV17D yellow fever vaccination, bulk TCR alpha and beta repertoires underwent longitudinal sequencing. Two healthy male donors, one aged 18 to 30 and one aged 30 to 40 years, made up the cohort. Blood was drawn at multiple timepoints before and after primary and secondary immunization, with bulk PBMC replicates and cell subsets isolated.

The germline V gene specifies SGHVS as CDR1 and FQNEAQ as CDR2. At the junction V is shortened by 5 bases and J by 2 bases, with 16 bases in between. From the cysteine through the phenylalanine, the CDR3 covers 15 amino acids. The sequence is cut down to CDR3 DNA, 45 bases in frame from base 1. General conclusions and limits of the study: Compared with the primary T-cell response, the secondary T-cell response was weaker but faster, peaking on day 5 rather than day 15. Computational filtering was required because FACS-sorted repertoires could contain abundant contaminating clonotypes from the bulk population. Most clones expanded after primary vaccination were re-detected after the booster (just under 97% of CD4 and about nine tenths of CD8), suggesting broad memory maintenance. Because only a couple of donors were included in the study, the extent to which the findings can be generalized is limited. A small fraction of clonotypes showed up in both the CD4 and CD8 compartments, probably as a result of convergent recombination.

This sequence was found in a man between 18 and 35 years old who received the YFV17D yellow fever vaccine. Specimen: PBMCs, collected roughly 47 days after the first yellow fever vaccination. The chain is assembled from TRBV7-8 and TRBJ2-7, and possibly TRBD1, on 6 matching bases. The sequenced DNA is TGTGCCAGCAGCCCACCGACAGGCCCCGCCTACGAGCAGTACTTC. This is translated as CASSPPTGPAYEQYF.